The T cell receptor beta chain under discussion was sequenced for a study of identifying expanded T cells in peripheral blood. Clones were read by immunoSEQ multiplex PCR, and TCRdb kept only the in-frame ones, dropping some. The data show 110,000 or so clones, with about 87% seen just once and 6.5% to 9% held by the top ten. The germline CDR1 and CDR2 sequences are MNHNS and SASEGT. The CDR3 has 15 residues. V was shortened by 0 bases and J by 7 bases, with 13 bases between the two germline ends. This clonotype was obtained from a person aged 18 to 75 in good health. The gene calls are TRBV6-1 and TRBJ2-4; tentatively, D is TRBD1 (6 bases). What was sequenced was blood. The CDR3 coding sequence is TGTGCCAGCAGTGAAGCATGGGGGCAACGCAACATTCAGTACTTC. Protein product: CASSEAWGQRNIQYF.